Presented here are 17 T cell receptor beta chains from one specimen sequenced in a study of shared clonotypes between healthy human individuals. Assay: immunoSEQ multiplex PCR; the TCRdb copy retains only in-frame clones and omits some. This sample has about 600,000 clones, with about 97% found just once. The sample was naive CD4+ T cells sorted from blood. Described subset: CD45RA+ positively selected. Receptors originate from a woman aged 30 to 39 in good health.

The chain recombines TRBV27 with TRBJ1-1, with D perhaps TRBD1 (5 bases). This CDR3 comprises 17 residues. V lost 5 bases and J lost 1, with 20 bases in between. In germline, CDR1 is MNHEY, CDR2 SMNVEV (reference sequence). CDR3 residues: CASSINPGTLGNTEAFF. The CDR3 DNA reads as TGTGCCAGCAGTATCAACCCCGGGACCCTGGGGAACACTGAAGCTTTCTTT.

The CDR3 nucleotides read TGTGCCAGCAGTCCGGAGAAGGCGCGAGAACAGCCCCAGCATTTT. This codes for CASSPEKAREQPQHF. The V and J genes are TRBV6-1 and TRBJ1-5; D not resolved. The germline V gene has CDR1 MNHNS and CDR2 SASEGT. There are 15 residues in the CDR3. V was shortened by 5 bases and J by 7 bases, with 18 bases between the two germline ends.

This clone was recorded once. CDR3 protein: CASSIVGQVVTYEQYF. CDR3 DNA: TGTGCCAGCAGCATTGTCGGACAGGTGGTGACCTACGAGCAGTACTTC. The chain uses TRBV7-2 and TRBJ2-7; TRBD1 agrees at 7 bases. This CDR3 has 16 amino acids. The J segment lost 2 bases and the V segment lost 5 bases, leaving 12 bases of the junction unmatched. Germline values: CDR1 SGHTA, CDR2 FQGNSA.

This clone was seen only once. V gene TRBV2 combines with J gene TRBJ2-5; D is perhaps TRBD2 (6 bases). The V end was cut by 5 bases, the J end by 7 bases, with 17 bases between. The length of the CDR3 is 14 residues. Germline CDR1 and CDR2: SNHLY and FYNNEI. The CDR3 loop is CASSPGLGRGTQYF. The CDR3 coding sequence is TGTGCCAGCAGTCCCGGACTGGGGCGGGGGACCCAGTACTTC.

The chain carries TRBV5-4 and TRBJ2-7; TRBD2 aligns across 10 bases. Germline CDR1 reads SGHNT; CDR2 reads YYREEE (reference sequence). The length of the CDR3 is 17 residues. V lost 4 bases, J lost 0 bases, and 10 bases stayed unmatched. In nucleotides, the CDR3 is TGTGCCAGCAGCCGCCCCGGACTAGCGGATAACTCCTACGAGCAGTACTTC. Residues: CASSRPGLADNSYEQYF.

The J gene is TRBJ2-7, the V gene TRBV27, with D maybe TRBD2 (6 bases). The CDR3 covers 15 residues. The germline gives CDR1 MNHEY, CDR2 SMNVEV (reference sequence). V shed 6 bases and J shed 4 bases, with 19 bases lying between them. This CDR3 is CASRYTSVREYEQYF. CDR3 coding DNA: TGTGCCAGCAGATACACCTCGGTTCGGGAGTACGAGCAGTACTTC.

This rearrangement joins TRBV5-1 to TRBJ1-2; 10 nucleotides align to TRBD1. Unmatched junction bases numbered 10, after V lost 1 base and J lost 10 bases. Germline values: CDR1 SGHRS, CDR2 YFSETQ. The CDR3 contains 15 residues. The CDR3 loop is CASSLTTAGTGAYTF. The CDR3 DNA sequence: TGCGCCAGCAGCTTGACAACGGCCGGGACAGGGGCCTACACCTTC.

This sequence joins TRBV7-8 and TRBJ2-5; 12 nucleotides agree with TRBD1. The assigned J gene may be wrong: the sequence end matches TRBJ2-7 better. Germline CDR1 SGHVS, CDR2 FQNEAQ. CDR3 size: 16 residues. The CDR3 DNA follows: TGTGCCAGCAGCTTAGTCGGGACAGGGGGCAGGTACGAGCAGTACTTC. Translated: CASSLVGTGGRYEQYF.

The rearrangement joins TRBV11-2 to TRBJ1-6; a weak D match, TRBD1 (6 bases). Per germline, CDR1 SGHAT and CDR2 FQNNGV. V lost 3 bases, J lost 8 bases, and 8 bases lay in between. CDR3 length: 13 residues. The CDR3 loop is CASSFQGYSPLHF. CDR3 DNA sequence: TGTGCCAGCAGCTTCCAGGGGTATTCACCCCTCCACTTT.

The rearrangement links TRBV2 to TRBJ2-5; D gene ambiguous. TRBJ2-7 matches the DNA end more closely, so the J call is doubtful. The CDR3 consists of 15 residues. Per the germline V gene, CDR1 is SNHLY and CDR2 is FYNNEI. The CDR3 protein is CASRSSVLRNYEQYF. The CDR3 DNA reads TGTGCCAGCAGGTCATCTGTTTTGCGGAACTACGAGCAGTACTTC.

The chain links TRBV27 to TRBJ2-6; 7 nucleotides agree with TRBD1. There are 18 residues in the CDR3. Trimming took 4 bases from V and 2 from J; bases not matched to a gene: 11. Germline assignment: CDR1 MNHEY and CDR2 SMNVEV (reference sequence). The CDR3 spells CASSSYRGFPPGANVLTF. The CDR3 bases are TGTGCCAGCAGTTCCTACAGGGGTTTCCCTCCTGGGGCCAACGTCCTGACTTTC.

The chain carries TRBV28 and TRBJ2-3, with TRBD1 matching over 12 bases. Germline values: CDR1 MDHEN, CDR2 SYDVKM. The J segment lost 5 bases and the V segment lost 6 bases, leaving 18 bases of the junction unmatched. The CDR3 runs 19 residues. The CDR3 sequence is CASSPTLLRGDRGQDTQYF. CDR3 nucleotide sequence: TGTGCCAGCAGCCCAACACTACTCCGCGGGGACAGGGGGCAAGATACGCAGTATTTT. Looking up the rest from reference TRBV28 and TRBJ2-3 gives the full variable domain: DVKVTQSSRYLVKRTGEKVFLECVQDMDHENMFWYRQDPGLGLRLIYFSYDVKMKEKGDIPEGYSVSREKKERFSLILESASTNQTSMYLCASSPTLLRGDRGQDTQYFGPGTRLTVL.

This clone was seen a few times. The chain employs TRBV4-1 and TRBJ1-5; perhaps TRBD1 as D (6 bases). There are 16 residues in the CDR3. Germline-derived CDR1 and CDR2 are MGHRA and YSYEKL. Trimming removed 4 bases from V and 5 bases from J, with 18 bases in between. The CDR3 DNA reads as TGCGCCAGCAGCCGGGCCAGGGGTTTGAGGGATCAGCCCCAGCATTTT. It encodes CASSRARGLRDQPQHF.

This chain uses TRBV7-9 with TRBJ2-7; 10 bases map to TRBD2. The CDR3 is 16 residues long. In germline, CDR1 is SEHNR, CDR2 FQNEAQ (reference sequence). The trim removed 1 base at V and 6 bases at J, leaving 9 bases unmatched. The CDR3 DNA reads as TGTGCCAGCAGCTTAGATCCTAGCGGGAGTAGTTTCGAGCAGTACTTC. This sequence encodes CASSLDPSGSSFEQYF.

The chain carries TRBV28 and TRBJ2-7, with TRBD2 matching over 9 bases. Germline CDR1 reads MDHEN; CDR2 reads SYDVKM. The ends lost 3 bases at V and 2 bases at J; junction bases unmatched: 5. The CDR3 extends over 15 amino acids. Written as DNA, the CDR3 is TGTGCCAGCAGTTTTTCTAGCGGGGTTGCCTACGAGCAGTACTTC. It encodes CASSFSSGVAYEQYF.

The rearrangement links TRBV5-1 to TRBJ2-5; the D gene is possibly TRBD2 (6 bases). The CDR3 loop spans 14 amino acids. Trimming pared 4 bases from V and 5 bases from J, leaving 15 bases between. CDR1 and CDR2 from the germline V gene are SGHRS and YFSETQ. This chain's CDR3 is CASSAGTGVETQYF. CDR3 in DNA: TGCGCCAGCAGCGCCGGGACGGGAGTGGAGACCCAGTACTTC.

The V and J genes are TRBV5-1 and TRBJ2-3, with 14 bases aligning to TRBD2. V was clipped by 0 bases and J by 2 bases; unmatched bases: 5. The CDR3 has 18 amino acids. Germline CDR1 SGHRS, CDR2 YFSETQ. The CDR3 is CASSLVMTSGRDTDTQYF. The CDR3 region has the DNA TGCGCCAGCAGCTTGGTAATGACTAGCGGGAGGGACACAGATACGCAGTATTTT.